The T cell receptor (beta chain) under discussion was sequenced for a study of shared clonotypes between healthy human individuals. Trimming stripped 6 bases from V and 4 bases from J, with 9 bases between. Germline V gene sequence: CDR1 SGHAT, CDR2 FQNNGV. The CDR3 sequence is 12 residues long. The assay was immunoSEQ multiplex PCR, and TCRdb's table has in-frame clones only and misses some. The sample has about 2 million clones, 90% to 95% seen once. The split of CD4+ cells yielded CD45RA+ naive and CD45RA-negative memory subsets. The chain employs TRBV11-2 and TRBJ1-1, with TRBD1 as a possible D gene (5 bases). Material for sequencing was naive CD4+ T cells sorted from blood. Subset indicated: CD45RA+ positively selected. This TCR derives from a young man in good health. CDR3 residues: CASRLQGTEAFF. The CDR3 coding sequence is TGTGCCAGCAGACTCCAGGGCACTGAAGCTTTCTTT. Using reference TRBV11-2 and TRBJ1-1 for the parts outside the CDR3, the full variable domain is EAGVAQSPRYKIIEKRQSVAFWCNPISGHATLYWYQQILGQGPKLLIQFQNNGVVDDSQLPKDRFSAERLKGVDSTLKIQPAKLEDSAVYLCASRLQGTEAFFGQGTRLTVV.